This TCR beta chain came from a study of CD4 T cells in relation to SARS-CoV-2 and coronaviruses. Across the study: ViraFEST: roughly 10-day antigen culture of PBMCs, then TCR beta CDR3 sequencing. A couple of subjects were Hispanic; patients were under 10 males and a handful of females.

Whole-study results and caveats: No donor gave both pre-pandemic and post-infection samples.

Naive and memory CD4+ T cells were cultured with CEF, then survey-sequenced. Some clones are missing from TCRdb's copy, which holds only in-frame ones; the method was immunoSEQ multiplex PCR. This table has about 41,000 clones, about 80% appearing once. Germline assignment: CDR1 MDHEN and CDR2 SYDVKM. The CDR3 length is 14 residues. V was shortened by 2 bases and J by 5 bases, with 13 bases between the two germline ends. Details on this clone: Its target is not known.

The chain combines TRBV28 with TRBJ2-7; D possibly matches TRBD1 or TRBD2 (5 bases each). This TCR derives from an adult with COVID-19. The sequenced material came from naive CD4+ T cells from PBMCs, cultured in vitro. Subset defined: naive CD4+ T cells isolated by negative enrichment. This CDR3 reads CASSLTGTQNEQYF. The CDR3 coding sequence is TGTGCCAGCAGTTTAACCGGGACCCAGAACGAGCAGTACTTC. Combining the CDR3 with reference TRBV28 and TRBJ2-7 gives the whole variable domain DVKVTQSSRYLVKRTGEKVFLECVQDMDHENMFWYRQDPGLGLRLIYFSYDVKMKEKGDIPEGYSVSREKKERFSLILESASTNQTSMYLCASSLTGTQNEQYFGPGTRLTVT.